A single sample gave rise to the 24 T cell receptor beta chains below, sequenced in a study of CD8 T cells in Susac syndrome. cDNA came from roughly 0.53 to 1 ug RNA primed by random hexamers. TCRdb reprocessed the immunoSEQ multiplex PCR reads with MiXCR, giving one entry per CDR3 protein. Among about 80,000 distinct CDR3 sequences, 90% to 95% were seen once, and the ten largest hold just over 0.5%. The source material was CD8+ T cells from PBMCs. The receptor source for this set is a human donor with multiple sclerosis.

V gene TRBV18 combines with J gene TRBJ2-7; 10 nucleotides match TRBD2. The V segment lost 3 bases and the J segment 0 bases; nucleotides outside the gene matches: 8. The CDR3 has 17 residues. Germline CDR1 and CDR2: KGHSH and LQKENI. This chain's CDR3 is CASSPPSGRGSSYEQYF. The CDR3 DNA sequence: TGTGCCAGCTCACCCCCGAGCGGGAGGGGGAGCTCCTACGAGCAGTACTTC.

This chain joins TRBV20-1 and TRBJ2-3; TRBD2 might be the D (6 bases). Trimming removed 0 bases at V and 3 bases at J, with 13 bases between. The germline V gene has CDR1 DFQATT and CDR2 SNEGSKA (reference sequence). The CDR3 contains 15 residues. The CDR3 spells CSARDRGRLTDTQYF. The DNA of the CDR3 is TGCAGTGCTAGAGATCGGGGGAGGTTGACAGATACGCAGTATTTT.

This chain links TRBV12-3 or TRBV12-4 with TRBJ2-7, with D perhaps matching TRBD2 (6 bases). CDR3 size: 14 residues. Trimming shortened V by 1 base and J by 7 bases, and 14 bases separated the two germline ends. The CDR3 is CASSLGLGPGEQYF. The CDR3 DNA sequence: TGTGCCAGCAGTTTAGGACTAGGCCCTGGGGAGCAGTACTTC.

The chain joins TRBV20-1 to TRBJ2-5, with 14 bases that match TRBD2. The CDR3 totals 15 residues. V was clipped by 0 bases and J by 5 bases; unmatched bases: 2. Germline CDR1 DFQATT, CDR2 SNEGSKA (reference sequence). Here the CDR3 reads CSARDRTSGGETQYF. The DNA of the CDR3 is TGCAGTGCTAGAGATCGGACTAGCGGGGGGGAGACCCAGTACTTC.

This chain joins TRBV3-1 and TRBJ1-2; 8 bases match TRBD1. V trimming: 5 bases; J trimming: 6 bases; junction bases outside the gene matches: 5. This CDR3 comprises 13 residues. Germline V gene sequence: CDR1 LGHDT, CDR2 YNNKEL (reference sequence). CDR3 loop: CASSTPGGDGYTF. As DNA, the CDR3 is TGTGCCAGCAGCACCCCAGGGGGCGATGGCTACACCTTC.

The rearrangement joins TRBV5-4 to TRBJ2-2, with 10 nucleotides matching TRBD2. Trimming took 3 bases from V and 6 from J; bases not matched to a gene: 5. The germline V gene has CDR1 SGHNT and CDR2 YYREEE (reference sequence). CDR3 length equals 15 residues. CDR3 in amino acids: CASSWTSGSPGELFF. The CDR3 region has the DNA TGTGCCAGCAGCTGGACTAGCGGAAGTCCCGGGGAGCTGTTTTTT. The full variable domain, its missing parts supplied by reference TRBV5-4 and TRBJ2-2, is ETGVTQSPTHLIKTRGQQVTLRCSSQSGHNTVSWYQQALGQGPQFIFQYYREEENGRGNFPPRFSGLQFPNYSSELNVNALELDDSALYLCASSWTSGSPGELFFGEGSRLTVL.

This clonotype was counted once. This sequence joins TRBV7-9 and TRBJ1-2, with TRBD1 matching 10 bases. J lost 6 bases, V lost 6 bases, and 10 bases had no gene match. This CDR3 contains 15 residues. The V gene's germline CDR1 is SEHNR and CDR2 FQNEAQ (reference sequence). CDR3 in DNA: TGTGCCAGCAGGTCAACCGGGACAGGGGCGCATGGCTACACCTTC. Its translation: CASRSTGTGAHGYTF.

The chain recombines TRBV19 with TRBJ2-7, with 7 nucleotides matching TRBD1. The CDR3 has 15 amino acids. Germline V gene lookup returns CDR1 LNHDA and CDR2 SQIVND (reference sequence). J lost 5 bases, V lost 7 bases, and 14 bases had no gene match. This chain's CDR3 is CASIVVAGGKDEQYF. CDR3 nucleotide sequence: TGTGCCAGTATAGTGGTTGCAGGGGGTAAAGACGAGCAGTACTTC.

The V and J genes are TRBV6-6 and TRBJ1-5, with D possibly being TRBD1 (5 bases). Germline values: CDR1 MNHNY, CDR2 SVGAGI (reference sequence). The length of the CDR3 is 16 residues. The ends were cut back, 4 bases at V and 0 bases at J, with 13 bases in the middle. The CDR3 DNA is TGTGCCAGCAGTTTGGCGACAGTATATAGCAATCAGCCCCAGCATTTT. Translating it yields CASSLATVYSNQPQHF.

The chain has TRBV20-1 and TRBJ1-5; D remains unclear. The CDR3 is 13 residues long. Germline V lookup: CDR1 DFQATT, CDR2 SNEGSKA (reference sequence). The germline V and J ends were trimmed by 3 bases and 0 bases, with 6 bases remaining between them. The CDR3 sequence: CSASVYSNQPQHF. The CDR3, as DNA: TGCAGTGCTAGTGTCTATAGCAATCAGCCCCAGCATTTT.

The chain's CDR3 is CASSYSGEAGANVLTF. CDR3 DNA: TGTGCCAGCAGTTACTCTGGGGAGGCCGGGGCCAACGTCCTGACTTTC. The chain joins TRBV6-5 to TRBJ2-6; a possible D gene is TRBD2 (6 bases). Trimming took 0 bases from V and 4 from J, leaving 10 bases between them. CDR3 length: 16 amino acids. CDR1 is MNHEY, CDR2 SVGAGI, per germline.

V and J are TRBV7-8 and TRBJ1-1; D not certain. Trimming left V 1 base short and J 6 bases short, with 12 bases between. CDR1 is SGHVS, CDR2 FQNEAQ, per germline. The CDR3 covers 14 residues. CDR3 sequence: CASSLVYGRSEAFF. The CDR3, as DNA: TGTGCCAGCAGCTTAGTGTACGGGAGGTCTGAAGCTTTCTTT.

This chain uses TRBV28 with TRBJ2-7; a possible D gene is TRBD2 (6 bases). CDR1 is MDHEN and CDR2 is SYDVKM in the germline V gene. The CDR3 length is 14 residues. V lost 3 bases to trimming and J lost 1 base, with 10 bases between them. The CDR3 nucleotides read TGTGCCAGCAGTTTGCGACTAGGGTCCTACGAGCAGTACTTC. Encoded protein: CASSLRLGSYEQYF.

V and J are TRBV19 and TRBJ2-1; 7 bases align to TRBD2. The CDR3 totals 13 residues. J gave up 4 bases and V 11 bases, and 8 bases lay outside the gene matches. Germline CDR1 reads LNHDA; CDR2 reads SQIVND (reference sequence). The CDR3 loop is CASGLAVYNEQFF. The CDR3 DNA reads as TGTGCCTCTGGGCTAGCGGTTTACAATGAGCAGTTCTTC.

This clonotype was observed once. The rearrangement uses TRBV5-4 and TRBJ2-3; 9 bases map to TRBD1. The germline gives CDR1 SGHNT, CDR2 YYREEE (reference sequence). V shed 5 bases, J shed 5 bases, and the junction held 15 bases outside the gene matches. The CDR3 totals 17 residues. The CDR3 DNA reads TGTGCCAGCAGTTGGGGACAGGGAGTTGTTGTTATAGATACGCAGTATTTT. The encoded protein is CASSWGQGVVVIDTQYF.

For the CDR3, the DNA is TGTGCCAGCAGCCTTACCACAGGACAGAGGGAGACCCAGTACTTC. Amino acids: CASSLTTGQRETQYF. The genes are TRBV7-8 and TRBJ2-5; possible D gene TRBD1, 6 bases. Deletions cut 5 bases from V and 5 bases from J, with 18 bases between. In germline, CDR1 is SGHVS, CDR2 FQNEAQ. This CDR3 has 15 residues.

The rearrangement links TRBV2 to TRBJ2-3; TRBD2 matches 10 bases. There are 14 residues in the CDR3. The J segment lost 5 bases and the V segment lost 10 bases, leaving 9 bases of the junction unmatched. Per germline, CDR1 SNHLY and CDR2 FYNNEI. CDR3 protein: CAIQTSGIGDTQYF. As DNA, the CDR3 is TGTGCCATCCAAACTAGCGGGATAGGAGATACGCAGTATTTT.

The V and J genes are TRBV2 and TRBJ2-1; 10 bases are a match to TRBD1. Germline V gene data show CDR1 as SNHLY and CDR2 as FYNNEI. The V and J ends lost 5 bases and 10 bases, in that order; junction bases with no gene match: 11. This CDR3 spans 15 amino acids. The CDR3 protein is CASSPGQGLLREQFF. DNA of the CDR3: TGTGCCAGCAGTCCGGGACAGGGGTTGTTACGGGAGCAGTTCTTC.

J is TRBJ2-1 and V is TRBV7-6, with 10 bases matching TRBD2. CDR1 and CDR2 from the germline V gene are SGHVS and FNYEAQ. The CDR3 has 14 residues. J gave up 4 bases and V 3 bases, and 0 bases lay outside the gene matches. For the CDR3, the DNA is TGTGCCAGCAGCTTGACTAGCGGGTACAATGAGCAGTTCTTC. Protein: CASSLTSGYNEQFF.

The rearrangement links TRBV20-1 to TRBJ2-2, with no clear D. Germline V CDR1 and CDR2: DFQATT, SNEGSKA (reference sequence). Trimming pared 1 base from V and 0 bases from J, leaving 3 bases between. The CDR3 sequence is 13 residues long. The CDR3 region is CSARVPNTGELFF. CDR3 in DNA: TGCAGTGCTAGAGTACCGAACACCGGGGAGCTGTTTTTT.

The J gene is TRBJ1-2, the V gene TRBV9; tentative D call: TRBD1 (5 bases). Germline V gives CDR1 SGDLS, CDR2 YYNGEE. The CDR3 sequence is 16 residues long. Trimming stripped 0 bases from V and 0 bases from J, with 12 bases between. CDR3 in DNA: TGTGCCAGCAGCGTAGGGGACGGGTTAGCTAACTATGGCTACACCTTC. Its protein is CASSVGDGLANYGYTF.

V is TRBV6-5 and J is TRBJ2-1; D perhaps matches TRBD1 (6 bases). Germline-derived CDR1 and CDR2 are MNHEY and SVGAGI. The CDR3 consists of 15 residues. Deletions cut 5 bases from V and 9 bases from J, with 20 bases between. The CDR3 protein is CASSDRQVRAFEQFF. The CDR3 region has the DNA TGTGCCAGCAGTGACAGACAGGTCCGGGCATTTGAGCAGTTCTTC.

The chain's CDR3 is CASRPRQGSETQYF. In DNA, the CDR3 is TGTGCCAGCAGACCCAGACAGGGATCCGAGACCCAGTACTTC. V and J are TRBV7-2 and TRBJ2-5; 7 bases agree with TRBD1. CDR3 length: 14 residues. V shed 6 bases and J 5 bases; nucleotides not matched to a gene: 9. CDR1 SGHTA and CDR2 FQGNSA come from the germline V gene.

This clonotype has a single count. The genes are TRBV13 and TRBJ2-7; TRBD2 aligns across 9 bases. This CDR3 has 16 amino acids. Per the germline V gene, CDR1 is PRHDT and CDR2 is FYEKMQ (reference sequence). The V segment lost 4 bases and the J segment 2 bases; nucleotides outside the gene matches: 9. The chain's CDR3 is CASSSRLAERPYEQYF. CDR3 DNA sequence: TGTGCCAGCAGCTCCCGACTAGCGGAGAGACCCTACGAGCAGTACTTC.